Each of the 30 T cell receptor beta chains below was sequenced from the same sample in a study of CD8 T cells in ankylosing spondylitis. Study-level points and caveats: For ankylosing spondylitis blood, a TCR beta motif of eight or nine highly homologous variants appeared characteristic.

TCRdb passed the 5' RACE reads through MiXCR, listing each CDR3 protein once. The data show some 840,000 distinct CDR3 sequences, with about 12% seen just once and roughly 0.51% held by the top ten. The antigens of these receptors remain unknown. The sequenced material came from blood, either unsorted or a sorted T cell fraction (not recorded which). The receptors shown here come from a male donor with ankylosing spondylitis.

The chain uses TRBV7-2 and TRBJ2-5; no clear D gene. Germline CDR1 SGHTA, CDR2 FQGNSA. Trimming left V 3 bases short and J 2 bases short, with 7 bases between. The CDR3 sequence is 13 residues long. For the CDR3, the DNA is TGTGCCAGCAGCTTTAAAGCACAAGAGACCCAGTACTTC. This codes for CASSFKAQETQYF.

This clonotype turned up a few times. V and J are TRBV5-1 and TRBJ1-2; D call uncertain. Germline loops: CDR1 SGHRS, CDR2 YFSETQ. Trimming removed 7 bases at V and 6 bases at J, with 16 bases between. There are 13 residues in the CDR3. Written as DNA, the CDR3 is TGCGCCAGCCGCGCAACGGAAGTGGATGGCTACACCTTC. Translating it yields CASRATEVDGYTF.

This clonotype turned up a few times. V usage is TRBV6-1 and J usage is TRBJ2-6; D is perhaps TRBD1 (5 bases). The CDR3 totals 15 residues. Germline assignment: CDR1 MNHNS and CDR2 SASEGT. The V and J ends lost 7 bases and 0 bases respectively, with 10 bases between them. DNA for the CDR3: TGTGCCAGCATGAAGGGGCCCTCTGGGGCCAACGTCCTGACTTTC. Its protein is CASMKGPSGANVLTF.

The genes are TRBV9 and TRBJ2-7; a weak D match, TRBD1 (5 bases). The CDR3 covers 13 residues. V was cut by 2 bases and J by 6 bases, with 12 bases left in between. Germline-derived CDR1 and CDR2 are SGDLS and YYNGEE. The DNA for the CDR3 is TGTGCCAGCAGCGTCCAGGGTCAGGGCGAGCAGTACTTC. Its protein is CASSVQGQGEQYF.

This clonotype has a handful of counts. The rearrangement uses TRBV20-1 and TRBJ2-1; weak D call: TRBD2 (6 bases). Germline values: CDR1 DFQATT, CDR2 SNEGSKA (reference sequence). V lost 2 bases to trimming and J lost 8 bases, with 13 bases between them. This CDR3 contains 13 residues. CDR3 amino acids: CSARSTSLHEQFF. CDR3 DNA: TGCAGTGCTAGATCGACTAGTCTTCATGAGCAGTTCTTC.

This clonotype was seen at least ten times. The rearrangement links TRBV6-5 to TRBJ1-2; 9 bases are a match to TRBD1. The germline CDR1 and CDR2 sequences are MNHEY and SVGAGI. The J segment lost 5 bases and the V segment lost 4 bases, leaving 11 bases of the junction unmatched. CDR3 length: 16 amino acids. The CDR3 loop is CASSSSTGGRLYGYTF. The CDR3 nucleotides are TGTGCCAGCAGTTCATCCACAGGGGGCCGACTGTATGGCTACACCTTC.

The V call is TRBV10-2, the J call TRBJ2-7; 7 bases are shared with TRBD2. J gave up 2 bases and V 0 bases, and 1 base lay outside the gene matches. This CDR3 is 14 amino acids long. CDR1 WSHSY and CDR2 SAAADI come from the germline V gene. DNA of the CDR3: TGCGCCAGCAGTGAGTCCAGCGGGACCTACGAGCAGTACTTC. Translating gives CASSESSGTYEQYF.

In this sample, this clonotype turned up many times. The V and J genes are TRBV20-1 and TRBJ2-1, with D perhaps TRBD2 (6 bases). Germline CDR1 reads DFQATT; CDR2 reads SNEGSKA (reference sequence). The V end lost 5 bases, the J end lost 0 bases, and 11 bases lay between the germline ends. This CDR3 is 14 amino acids long. CDR3 sequence (DNA): TGCAGTGCTTTTAGCGGAAGCTCCTACAATGAGCAGTTCTTC. This encodes CSAFSGSSYNEQFF.

This clonotype turned up a few times. The chain has TRBV7-2 and TRBJ2-5; D not certain. The CDR3 runs 15 residues. The germline V gene has CDR1 SGHTA and CDR2 FQGNSA. The V and J ends lost 1 base and 1 base respectively, with 10 bases between them. The CDR3 here is CASSLGQSLQETQYF. The CDR3 bases are TGTGCCAGCAGCTTAGGCCAGTCACTCCAAGAGACCCAGTACTTC.

This clonotype has more than one count but fewer than ten. J is TRBJ2-3 and V is TRBV20-1, with TRBD1 matching 7 bases. Trimming at V came to 5 bases and at J to 1 base, leaving 12 bases not matched to a gene. Germline CDR1 reads DFQATT; CDR2 reads SNEGSKA (reference sequence). The CDR3 is made up of 16 amino acids. This chain's CDR3 is CSAAGQEERGTDTQYF. The DNA of the CDR3 is TGCAGTGCTGCTGGACAGGAGGAACGAGGCACAGATACGCAGTATTTT.

V and J are TRBV20-1 and TRBJ2-5; 8 bases align to TRBD2. Germline V gene sequence: CDR1 DFQATT, CDR2 SNEGSKA (reference sequence). This CDR3 has 17 residues. V trimming: 0 bases; J trimming: 1 base; junction bases outside the gene matches: 10. The CDR3 reads CSARDIAGPGLQETQYF. The CDR3 coding sequence is TGCAGTGCTAGAGATATAGCGGGGCCGGGGCTCCAAGAGACCCAGTACTTC.

J is TRBJ2-2 and V is TRBV20-1; D ambiguous. The germline V and J ends were trimmed by 3 bases and 7 bases, with 12 bases remaining between them. The CDR3 covers 13 residues. Germline values: CDR1 DFQATT, CDR2 SNEGSKA (reference sequence). The CDR3 here is CSASRLEDGELFF. CDR3 bases: TGCAGTGCTAGCAGGCTAGAGGACGGGGAGCTGTTTTTT.

Many counts were recorded for this clonotype. The chain has TRBV6-2 or TRBV6-3 and TRBJ1-5; D is perhaps TRBD1 (5 bases). CDR3 length equals 14 residues. Germline loops: CDR1 MNHEY, CDR2 SVGEGT. Trimming cost V 6 bases and J 0 bases, with 9 bases left between them. CDR3 sequence (DNA): TGTGCCAGCAGCAGACAGTATAGCAATCAGCCCCAGCATTTT. Amino acids: CASSRQYSNQPQHF.

The chain combines TRBV20-1 with TRBJ2-1; 15 positions match TRBD2. Germline loops: CDR1 DFQATT, CDR2 SNEGSKA (reference sequence). The CDR3 runs 17 residues. J gave up 10 bases and V 3 bases, and 13 bases lay outside the gene matches. The CDR3 protein is CSARRSRGLAGGREQFF. Written as DNA, the CDR3 is TGCAGTGCTAGGAGATCGAGGGGACTAGCGGGGGGTAGGGAGCAGTTCTTC.

This sequence joins TRBV6-2 or TRBV6-3 and TRBJ1-5; D is possibly TRBD1 (5 bases). This CDR3 is built from 16 residues. Per germline, CDR1 MNHEY and CDR2 SVGEGT. The V end was cut by 5 bases, the J end by 7 bases, with 21 bases between. CDR3 nucleotide sequence: TGTGCCAGCAGTACCTCTCGCCGGGGCAGAGGACAGCCCCAGCATTTT. Protein product: CASSTSRRGRGQPQHF.

In regard to this clonotype: The junction departs from the called germline gene at one end, perhaps through a read error. V and J are TRBV5-1 and TRBJ2-1, with 9 bases that match TRBD1. CDR1 and CDR2 (germline): SGHRS, YFSETQ. The CDR3 sequence is 15 residues long. The CDR3 DNA follows: TGCGCCGGCAGCTTAGGGACAGGGTTGAGCAATGAGCAGTTCTTC. Encoded protein: CAGSLGTGLSNEQFF.

The CDR3 sequence is CASSGGLAGKETQYF. In DNA form, the CDR3 reads TGCGCCAGCAGTGGGGGACTAGCGGGAAAAGAGACCCAGTACTTC. V gene TRBV10-1 combines with J gene TRBJ2-5; 13 bases are shared with TRBD2. Germline loops: CDR1 WNHNN, CDR2 SYGVQD (reference sequence). The CDR3 spans 15 residues. The V gene end was trimmed by 4 bases and the J gene end by 3 bases; junction bases not matched to a gene: 2.

The J gene is TRBJ1-5, the V gene TRBV5-1; 8 bases map to TRBD1. Germline-derived CDR1 and CDR2 are SGHRS and YFSETQ. The V gene end was trimmed by 0 bases and the J gene end by 5 bases; junction bases not matched to a gene: 4. This CDR3 region has 15 residues. This CDR3 reads CASSLEGQAYQPQHF. The DNA of the CDR3 is TGCGCCAGCAGCTTGGAGGGACAGGCTTATCAGCCCCAGCATTTT.

Ten or more counts support this clonotype. The chain is built from TRBV7-2 and TRBJ1-2, with D perhaps TRBD1 (6 bases). The CDR3 spans 14 residues. V was shortened by 3 bases and J by 4 bases, with 12 bases between the two germline ends. CDR1 SGHTA and CDR2 FQGNSA come from the germline V gene. The CDR3 spells CASSFSGAAYGYTF. The CDR3 DNA is TGTGCCAGCAGCTTCTCAGGGGCGGCCTATGGCTACACCTTC.

Details on this clonotype: A much larger clone lies a single base off, so this may be a read error. The CDR3 nucleotides read TGCAGTGCTAGGGAGGGAGCCACCGGGGAGCTGTTTTTT. It codes for CSAREGATGELFF. The chain couples TRBV20-1 to TRBJ2-2; maybe TRBD2 (6 bases). V lost 3 bases and J lost 4, with 9 bases in between. The CDR3 covers 13 residues. Germline assignment: CDR1 DFQATT and CDR2 SNEGSKA (reference sequence).

This clonotype was found a few times. The rearrangement links TRBV29-1 to TRBJ2-7, with TRBD2 as a possible D gene (6 bases). V lost 5 bases and J 9 bases, leaving 17 bases between the germline ends. CDR1 is SQVTM and CDR2 is ANQGSEA in the germline V gene. This CDR3 has 12 residues. The CDR3 bases are TGCAGCGTTAAACTACTAGCCTCTAGGCAGTACTTC. Its translation: CSVKLLASRQYF.

This clonotype appeared a few times. The chain employs TRBV18 and TRBJ1-1, with a weak D call TRBD1 (6 bases). This CDR3 contains 15 residues. With 2 bases removed from V and 1 base from J, the gap between germline ends came to 11 bases. CDR1 and CDR2 from the germline V gene are KGHSH and LQKENI. CDR3 sequence reads: CASSPIGGRNTEAFF. DNA of the CDR3: TGTGCCAGCTCACCAATAGGGGGGAGGAACACTGAAGCTTTCTTT.

The rearrangement uses TRBV10-1 and TRBJ1-4, with a weak D call TRBD1 (6 bases). Deletions cut 3 bases from V and 6 bases from J, with 14 bases between. CDR3 length: 15 residues. Germline V lookup: CDR1 WNHNN, CDR2 SYGVQD (reference sequence). CDR3 in amino acids: CASSEGLGGDEKLFF. DNA of the CDR3: TGCGCCAGCAGTGAAGGGTTAGGGGGAGATGAAAAACTGTTTTTT.

The chain links TRBV28 to TRBJ2-7; TRBD2 agrees at 7 bases. Germline V lookup: CDR1 MDHEN, CDR2 SYDVKM. V lost 10 bases and J lost 3; bases outside the gene matches: 6. The CDR3 runs to 12 residues. The CDR3: CATGSGFYEQYF. The CDR3 nucleotides read TGTGCCACCGGTAGCGGGTTCTACGAGCAGTACTTC.

J is TRBJ2-1 and V is TRBV10-3; D not certain. CDR1 ENHRY and CDR2 SYGVKD come from the germline V gene. Trimming took off 4 bases at V and 0 bases at J, with 10 bases between the two ends. The CDR3 extends over 15 amino acids. The CDR3, as DNA: TGTGCCATCAGTGGGGTTGTAAGCTCCTACAATGAGCAGTTCTTC. Translated: CAISGVVSSYNEQFF.

This clonotype has more than one count but fewer than ten. The chain has TRBV10-2 and TRBJ2-7; no definite D call. Per the germline V gene, CDR1 is WSHSY and CDR2 is SAAADI. The CDR3 has 14 residues. The ends were cut back, 4 bases at V and 2 bases at J, with 12 bases in the middle. In DNA form, the CDR3 reads TGCGCCAGCAGTGGGTCCAGCGCCGCCTACGAGCAGTACTTC. This gives the protein CASSGSSAAYEQYF.

The chain has TRBV7-2 and TRBJ2-1, with D maybe TRBD1 (5 bases). The V gene's germline CDR1 is SGHTA and CDR2 FQGNSA. The CDR3 loop spans 16 amino acids. With 8 bases removed from V and 0 bases from J, the gap between germline ends came to 17 bases. The DNA of the CDR3 is TGTGCCAGCGCGCCCTGGGGCTGGAGCTCCTACAATGAGCAGTTCTTC. Protein: CASAPWGWSSYNEQFF.

This clonotype was found a few times. V usage is TRBV7-2 and J usage is TRBJ2-4; no clear D gene. The V end lost 1 base, the J end lost 9 bases, and 13 bases lay between the germline ends. The CDR3 is made up of 14 amino acids. Germline V lookup: CDR1 SGHTA, CDR2 FQGNSA. CDR3 protein: CASSLDQSHGIQYF. DNA for the CDR3: TGTGCCAGCAGCTTAGACCAGTCCCACGGCATTCAGTACTTC.

With respect to this clonotype: At one end, the junction sequence differs from germline, possibly due to a read error. The chain joins TRBV12-3 or TRBV12-4 to TRBJ2-6; 10 bases are a match to TRBD1. The CDR3 sequence is 18 residues long. The CDR3 coding sequence is TGTGCCTGCAGTTTGGGGACAGGGGTAGGATCTGGGGCCAACGTCCTGACTTTC. Amino acid sequence: CACSLGTGVGSGANVLTF.

The chain employs TRBV7-2 and TRBJ2-4; TRBD1 agrees at 11 bases. V was clipped by 4 bases and J by 7 bases; unmatched bases: 9. CDR1 SGHTA and CDR2 FQGNSA come from the germline V gene. The CDR3 runs to 16 residues. CDR3 in DNA: TGTGCCAGCAGCTCCCCGGACAGGGGGCGCTTGAACATTCAGTACTTC. This sequence encodes CASSSPDRGRLNIQYF. Full variable domain (outside the CDR3, taken from reference TRBV7-2 and TRBJ2-4): GAGVSQSPSNKVTEKGKDVELRCDPISGHTALYWYRQSLGQGLEFLIYFQGNSAPDKSGLPSDRFSAERTGGSVSTLTIQRTQQEDSAVYLCASSSPDRGRLNIQYFGAGTRLSVL.